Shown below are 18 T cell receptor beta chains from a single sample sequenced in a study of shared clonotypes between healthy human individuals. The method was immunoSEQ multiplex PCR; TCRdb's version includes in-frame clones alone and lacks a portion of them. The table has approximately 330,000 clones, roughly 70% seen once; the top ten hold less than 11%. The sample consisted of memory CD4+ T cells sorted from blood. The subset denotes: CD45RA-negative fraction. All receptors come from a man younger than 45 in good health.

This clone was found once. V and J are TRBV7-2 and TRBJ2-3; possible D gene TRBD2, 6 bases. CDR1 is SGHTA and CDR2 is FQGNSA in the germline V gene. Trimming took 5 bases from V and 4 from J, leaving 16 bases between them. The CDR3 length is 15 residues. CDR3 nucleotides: TGTGCCAGCAGCAATTACGGGAGTAGGGCAGATACGCAGTATTTT. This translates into CASSNYGSRADTQYF.

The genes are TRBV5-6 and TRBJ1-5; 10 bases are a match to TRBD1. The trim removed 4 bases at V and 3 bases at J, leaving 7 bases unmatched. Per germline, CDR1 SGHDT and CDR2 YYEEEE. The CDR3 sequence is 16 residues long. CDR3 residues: CASSLTGGLPNQPQHF. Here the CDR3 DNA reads TGTGCCAGCAGCCTGACAGGGGGCCTTCCCAATCAGCCCCAGCATTTT.

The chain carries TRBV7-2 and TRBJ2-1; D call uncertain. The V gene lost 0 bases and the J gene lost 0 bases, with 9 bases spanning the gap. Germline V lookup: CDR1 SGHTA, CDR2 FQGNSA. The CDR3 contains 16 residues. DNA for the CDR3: TGTGCCAGCAGCTTAGCCCGGGCAAGCTCCTACAATGAGCAGTTCTTC. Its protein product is CASSLARASSYNEQFF.

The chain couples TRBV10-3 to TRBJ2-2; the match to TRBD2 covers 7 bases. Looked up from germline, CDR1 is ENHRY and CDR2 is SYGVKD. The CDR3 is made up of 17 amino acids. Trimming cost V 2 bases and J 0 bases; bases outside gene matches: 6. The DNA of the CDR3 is TGTGCCATCAGTGAGACCCGGGGGGTGGCGAACACCGGGGAGCTGTTTTTT. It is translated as CAISETRGVANTGELFF.

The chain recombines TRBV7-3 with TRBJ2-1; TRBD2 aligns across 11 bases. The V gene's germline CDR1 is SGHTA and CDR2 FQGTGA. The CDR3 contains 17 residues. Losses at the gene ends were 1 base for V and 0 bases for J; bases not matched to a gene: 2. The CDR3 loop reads CASSLRGTSGSYNEQFF. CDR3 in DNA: TGTGCCAGCAGCTTAAGGGGGACTAGCGGCTCCTACAATGAGCAGTTCTTC.

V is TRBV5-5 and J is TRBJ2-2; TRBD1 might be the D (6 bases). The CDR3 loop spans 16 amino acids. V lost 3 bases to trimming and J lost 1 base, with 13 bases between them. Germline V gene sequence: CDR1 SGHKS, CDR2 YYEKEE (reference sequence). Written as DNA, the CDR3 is TGTGCCAGCAGCTCCGAGACAGGCCTGAACACCGGGGAGCTGTTTTTT. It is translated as CASSSETGLNTGELFF.

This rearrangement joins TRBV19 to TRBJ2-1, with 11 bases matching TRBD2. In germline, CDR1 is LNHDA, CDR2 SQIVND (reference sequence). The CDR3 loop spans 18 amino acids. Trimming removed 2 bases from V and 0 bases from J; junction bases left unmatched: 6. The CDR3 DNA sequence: TGTGCCAGTAGTATACTGTCTAGCGGGAGGTACTCCTACAATGAGCAGTTCTTC. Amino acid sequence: CASSILSSGRYSYNEQFF.

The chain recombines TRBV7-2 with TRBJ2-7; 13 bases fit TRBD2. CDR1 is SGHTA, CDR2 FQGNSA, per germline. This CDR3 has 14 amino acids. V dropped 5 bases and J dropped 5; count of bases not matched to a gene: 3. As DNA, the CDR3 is TGTGCCAGCAGCCAACTAGCGGGAGGGAACGAGCAGTACTTC. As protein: CASSQLAGGNEQYF.

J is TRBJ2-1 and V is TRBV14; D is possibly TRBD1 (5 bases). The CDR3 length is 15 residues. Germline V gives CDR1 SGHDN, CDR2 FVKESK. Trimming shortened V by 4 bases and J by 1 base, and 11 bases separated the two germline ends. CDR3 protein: CASSRARVSYNEQFF. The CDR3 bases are TGTGCCAGCAGCCGCGCCAGGGTTTCCTACAATGAGCAGTTCTTC.

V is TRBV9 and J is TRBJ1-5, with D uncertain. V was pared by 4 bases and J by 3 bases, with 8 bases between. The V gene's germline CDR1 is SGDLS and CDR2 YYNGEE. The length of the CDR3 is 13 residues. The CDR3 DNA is TGTGCCAGCAGCCCCGGTTTCAATCAGCCCCAGCATTTT. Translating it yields CASSPGFNQPQHF.

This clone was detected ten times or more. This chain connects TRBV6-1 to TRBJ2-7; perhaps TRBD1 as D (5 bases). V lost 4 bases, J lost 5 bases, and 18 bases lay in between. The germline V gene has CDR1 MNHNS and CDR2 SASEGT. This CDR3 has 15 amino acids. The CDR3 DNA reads TGTGCCAGCAGTGCGCAGGGTTTTTCACTCGACGAGCAGTACTTC. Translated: CASSAQGFSLDEQYF.

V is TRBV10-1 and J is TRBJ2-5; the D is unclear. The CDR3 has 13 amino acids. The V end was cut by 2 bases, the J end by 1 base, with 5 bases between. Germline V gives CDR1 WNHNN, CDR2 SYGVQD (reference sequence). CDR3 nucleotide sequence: TGCGCCAGCAGTGAGACAGCCCAAGAGACCCAGTACTTC. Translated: CASSETAQETQYF.

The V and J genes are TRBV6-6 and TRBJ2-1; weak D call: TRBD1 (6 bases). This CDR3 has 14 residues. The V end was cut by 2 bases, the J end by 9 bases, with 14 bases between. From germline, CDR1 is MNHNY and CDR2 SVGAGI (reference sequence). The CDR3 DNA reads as TGTGCCAGCAGTTACGACCTACAGGGCGGTGAGCAGTTCTTC. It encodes CASSYDLQGGEQFF.

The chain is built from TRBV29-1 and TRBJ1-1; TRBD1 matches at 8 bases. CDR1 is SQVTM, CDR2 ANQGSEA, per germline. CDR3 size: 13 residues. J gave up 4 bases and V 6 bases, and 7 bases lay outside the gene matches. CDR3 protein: CSVGGQGGTEAFF. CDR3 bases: TGCAGCGTGGGCGGACAGGGAGGCACTGAAGCTTTCTTT.

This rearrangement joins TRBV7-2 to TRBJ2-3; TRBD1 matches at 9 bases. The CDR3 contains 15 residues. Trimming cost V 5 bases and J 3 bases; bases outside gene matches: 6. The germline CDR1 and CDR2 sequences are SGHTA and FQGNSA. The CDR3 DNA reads TGTGCCAGCAGCCCGGACAGGGGCGGGACAGATACGCAGTATTTT. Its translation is CASSPDRGGTDTQYF.

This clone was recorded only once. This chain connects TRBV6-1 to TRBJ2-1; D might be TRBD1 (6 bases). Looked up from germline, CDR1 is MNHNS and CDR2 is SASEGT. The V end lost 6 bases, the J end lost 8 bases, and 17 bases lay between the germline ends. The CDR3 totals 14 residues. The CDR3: CASSTGTSFYEQFF. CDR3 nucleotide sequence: TGTGCCAGCAGCACCGGGACATCTTTCTATGAGCAGTTCTTC.

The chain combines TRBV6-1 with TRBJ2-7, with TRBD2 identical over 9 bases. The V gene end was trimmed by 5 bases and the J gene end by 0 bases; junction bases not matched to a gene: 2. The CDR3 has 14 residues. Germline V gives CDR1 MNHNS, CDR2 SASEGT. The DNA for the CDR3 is TGTGCCAGCAGTCTAGCGGGGAGCTCCTACGAGCAGTACTTC. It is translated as CASSLAGSSYEQYF.

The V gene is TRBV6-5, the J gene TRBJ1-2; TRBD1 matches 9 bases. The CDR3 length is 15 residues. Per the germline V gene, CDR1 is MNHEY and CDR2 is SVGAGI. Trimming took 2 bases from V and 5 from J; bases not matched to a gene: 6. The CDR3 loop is CASSYRDRAYYGYTF. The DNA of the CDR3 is TGTGCCAGCAGTTACCGGGACAGGGCTTATTATGGCTACACCTTC.